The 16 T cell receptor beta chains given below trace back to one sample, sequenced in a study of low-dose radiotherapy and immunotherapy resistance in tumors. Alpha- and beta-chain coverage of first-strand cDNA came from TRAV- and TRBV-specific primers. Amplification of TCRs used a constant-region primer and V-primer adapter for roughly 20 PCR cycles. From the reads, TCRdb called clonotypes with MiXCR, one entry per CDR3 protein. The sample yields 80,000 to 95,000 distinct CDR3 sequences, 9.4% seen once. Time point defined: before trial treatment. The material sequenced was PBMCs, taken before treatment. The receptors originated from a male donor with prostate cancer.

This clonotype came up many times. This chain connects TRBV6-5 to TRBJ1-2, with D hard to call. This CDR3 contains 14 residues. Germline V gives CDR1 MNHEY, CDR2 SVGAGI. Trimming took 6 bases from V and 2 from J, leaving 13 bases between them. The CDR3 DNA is TGTGCCAGCAGCCAAGGAGTGGGGAACTATGGCTACACCTTC. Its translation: CASSQGVGNYGYTF.

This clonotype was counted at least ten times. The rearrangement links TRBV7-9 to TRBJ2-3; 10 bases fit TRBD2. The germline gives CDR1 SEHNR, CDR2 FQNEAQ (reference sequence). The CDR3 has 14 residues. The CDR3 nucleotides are TGTGGACTATCTAGCGGGAGAGACACAGATACGCAGTATTTT. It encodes CGLSSGRDTDTQYF.

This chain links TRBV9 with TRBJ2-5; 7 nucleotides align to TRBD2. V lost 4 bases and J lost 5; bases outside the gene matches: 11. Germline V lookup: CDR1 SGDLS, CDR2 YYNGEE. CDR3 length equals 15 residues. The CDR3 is CASSSWGGTGETQYF. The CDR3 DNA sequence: TGTGCCAGCAGCTCATGGGGGGGAACTGGGGAGACCCAGTACTTC.

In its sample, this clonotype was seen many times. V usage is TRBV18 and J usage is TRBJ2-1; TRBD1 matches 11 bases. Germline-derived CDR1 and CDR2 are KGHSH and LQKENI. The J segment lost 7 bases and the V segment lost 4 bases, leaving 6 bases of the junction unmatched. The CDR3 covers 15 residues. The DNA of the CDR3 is TGTGCCAGCTCACTCGGGACAGGGGGTTGGAATGAGCAGTTCTTC. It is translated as CASSLGTGGWNEQFF.

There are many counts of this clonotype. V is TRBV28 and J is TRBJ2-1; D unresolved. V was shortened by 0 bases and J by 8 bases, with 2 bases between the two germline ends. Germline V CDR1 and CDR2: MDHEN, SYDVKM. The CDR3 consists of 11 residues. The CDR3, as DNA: TGTGCCAGCAGTTTATGGCATGAGCAGTTCTTC. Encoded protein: CASSLWHEQFF.

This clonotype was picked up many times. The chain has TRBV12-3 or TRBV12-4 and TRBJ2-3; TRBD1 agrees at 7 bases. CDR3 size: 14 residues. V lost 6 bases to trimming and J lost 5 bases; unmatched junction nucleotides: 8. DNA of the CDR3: TGTGCCAGCAGCCCACAGGGGTGGGAAGATACGCAGTATTTT. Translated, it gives CASSPQGWEDTQYF.

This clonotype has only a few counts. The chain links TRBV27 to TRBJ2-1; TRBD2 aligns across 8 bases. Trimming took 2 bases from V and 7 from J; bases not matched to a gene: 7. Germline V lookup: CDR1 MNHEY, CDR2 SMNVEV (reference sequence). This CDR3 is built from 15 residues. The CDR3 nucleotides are TGTGCCAGCAGTTTACCGGGAGGGCCCGGGAATGAGCAGTTCTTC. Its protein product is CASSLPGGPGNEQFF.

The DNA of the CDR3 is TGCAGTGCTAGGAAGGGGTCTCATCAGCCCCAGCATTTT. This translates into CSARKGSHQPQHF. V usage is TRBV20-1 and J usage is TRBJ1-5; D possibly corresponds to TRBD1 (5 bases). V was cut by 3 bases and J by 5 bases, with 11 bases left in between. The V gene's germline CDR1 is DFQATT and CDR2 SNEGSKA (reference sequence). The CDR3 sequence is 13 residues long.

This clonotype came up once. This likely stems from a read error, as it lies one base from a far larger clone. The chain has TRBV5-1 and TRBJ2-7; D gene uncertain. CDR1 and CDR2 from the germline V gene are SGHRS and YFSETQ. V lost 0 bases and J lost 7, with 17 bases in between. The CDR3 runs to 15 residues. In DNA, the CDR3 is TGCGCCAGCAGCTTGGCGGGCAGTCCTAACAATGAGCAGTACTTC. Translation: CASSLAGSPNNEQYF.

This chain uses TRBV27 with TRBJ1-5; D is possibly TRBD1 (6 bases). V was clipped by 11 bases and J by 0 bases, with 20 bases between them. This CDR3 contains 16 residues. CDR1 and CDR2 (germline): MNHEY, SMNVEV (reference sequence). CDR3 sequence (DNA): TGTGCCGACGCAGACAGGACTCGTTATAGCAATCAGCCCCAGCATTTT. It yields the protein CADADRTRYSNQPQHF.

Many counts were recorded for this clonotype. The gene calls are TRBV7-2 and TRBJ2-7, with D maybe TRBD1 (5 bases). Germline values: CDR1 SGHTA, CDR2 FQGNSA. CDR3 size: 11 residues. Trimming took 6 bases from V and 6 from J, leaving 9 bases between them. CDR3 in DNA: TGTGCCAGCAGTAATACAGGCGAGCAGTACTTC. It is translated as CASSNTGEQYF.

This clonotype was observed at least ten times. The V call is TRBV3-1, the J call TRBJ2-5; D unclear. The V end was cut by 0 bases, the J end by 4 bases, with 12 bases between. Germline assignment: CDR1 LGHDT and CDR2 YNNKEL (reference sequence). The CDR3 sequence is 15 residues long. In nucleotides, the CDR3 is TGTGCCAGCAGCCAAGATGGGCACCGCGCAGAGACCCAGTACTTC. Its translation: CASSQDGHRAETQYF.

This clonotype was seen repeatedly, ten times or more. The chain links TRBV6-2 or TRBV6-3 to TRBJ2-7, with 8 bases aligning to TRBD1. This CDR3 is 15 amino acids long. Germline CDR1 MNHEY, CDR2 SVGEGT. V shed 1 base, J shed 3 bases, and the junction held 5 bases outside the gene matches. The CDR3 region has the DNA TGTGCCAGCAGTTACTTCAGGGGGCTGAACTACGAGCAGTACTTC. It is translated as CASSYFRGLNYEQYF.

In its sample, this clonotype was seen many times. The CDR3 protein is CASRNRGLIGANVLTF. The CDR3 DNA follows: TGTGCCAGCAGGAACAGAGGGTTGATTGGGGCCAACGTCCTGACTTTC. This chain connects TRBV6-6 to TRBJ2-6; possible D gene TRBD2, 5 bases. The CDR3 runs to 16 residues. The germline V gene encodes CDR1 MNHNY and CDR2 SVGAGI (reference sequence). Between the trimmed V and J ends, which lost 6 bases and 3 bases, there was a span of 15 bases.

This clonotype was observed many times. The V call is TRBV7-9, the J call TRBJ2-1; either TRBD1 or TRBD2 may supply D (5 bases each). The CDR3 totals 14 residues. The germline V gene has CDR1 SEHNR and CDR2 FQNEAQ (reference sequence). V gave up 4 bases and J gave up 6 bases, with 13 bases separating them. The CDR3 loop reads CASSYSRGRNEQFF. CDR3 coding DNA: TGTGCCAGCAGCTACAGTAGGGGACGCAATGAGCAGTTCTTC.

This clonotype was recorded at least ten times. The CDR3 spells CASSLAASLGPGELFF. DNA for the CDR3: TGTGCCAGCAGCTTAGCGGCTAGCTTGGGCCCCGGGGAGCTGTTTTTT. J is TRBJ2-2 and V is TRBV7-2; weak D call: TRBD2 (5 bases). CDR1 and CDR2 (germline): SGHTA, FQGNSA. The CDR3 is 16 residues long. V lost 0 bases to trimming and J lost 6 bases, with 14 bases between them.